A selection of T cell receptor beta chains follows, all from one sample in a study of post-analysis software for immune sequencing data. TCRdb reprocessed the PCR reads with MiXCR, giving one entry per CDR3 protein. The top ten clones hold about 8% of a sample with about 430,000 distinct CDR3 sequences, 39% of them seen once. Sequenced: blood. The receptors stem from a girl aged 2 to 9 with multiple sclerosis. Both conserved end residues are part of each CDR3. The order of the fields is clone size, J gene, V gene, CDR3 protein. Clone sizes are given selectively: once, few, many, or a class where the clone is expanded.

clone_size: many
j_call: TRBJ1-1
v_call: TRBV28
cdr3_aa: CASSFTDEAFF

clone_size: .
j_call: TRBJ2-1
v_call: TRBV20-1
cdr3_aa: CSAPPTGTSVNEQFF

clone_size: .
j_call: TRBJ2-4
v_call: TRBV7-2
cdr3_aa: CASSSPAKNIQYF

clone_size: .
j_call: TRBJ2-3
v_call: TRBV12-3/TRBV12-4
cdr3_aa: CASSPRQGVSTDTQYF

clone_size: few
j_call: TRBJ2-5
v_call: TRBV7-2
cdr3_aa: CASSLAGGSVEKTQYF

clone_size: many
j_call: TRBJ2-5
v_call: TRBV5-5
cdr3_aa: CASSLTGRFLTQYF

clone_size: .
j_call: TRBJ1-4
v_call: TRBV20-1
cdr3_aa: CSARDSRNSNEKLFF

clone_size: .
j_call: TRBJ2-7
v_call: TRBV29-1
cdr3_aa: CSVPGPVSYEQYF

clone_size: .
j_call: TRBJ2-5
v_call: TRBV7-3
cdr3_aa: CASSLLGQGQETQYF

clone_size: few
j_call: TRBJ2-7
v_call: TRBV3-1
cdr3_aa: CASSQGGTLEQYF

clone_size: few
j_call: TRBJ2-7
v_call: TRBV3-1
cdr3_aa: CASSQVSGEQYF

clone_size: .
j_call: TRBJ2-4
v_call: TRBV15
cdr3_aa: CATSGLGGSKNIQYF

clone_size: few
j_call: TRBJ1-5
v_call: TRBV28
cdr3_aa: CASSITGGSNQPQHF

clone_size: .
j_call: TRBJ2-3
v_call: TRBV12-3/TRBV12-4
cdr3_aa: CASSLARLAGGGTDTQYF

clone_size: few
j_call: TRBJ2-7
v_call: TRBV6-2/TRBV6-3
cdr3_aa: CASSKRTSGMYEQYF

clone_size: few
j_call: TRBJ2-6
v_call: TRBV29-1
cdr3_aa: CSVAGGQYGANVLTF

clone_size: .
j_call: TRBJ2-1
v_call: TRBV12-3/TRBV12-4
cdr3_aa: CASREDSSYNEQFF

clone_size: .
j_call: TRBJ2-7
v_call: TRBV6-5
cdr3_aa: CASSSIVVPGEQYF

clone_size: .
j_call: TRBJ2-7
v_call: TRBV7-2
cdr3_aa: CASSFVAGQGSYEQYF

clone_size: .
j_call: .
v_call: TRBV6-2/TRBV6-3
cdr3_aa: CASKPLAGDYEQYF

clone_size: .
j_call: TRBJ1-1
v_call: TRBV10-3
cdr3_aa: CAIQGDWNTEAFF

clone_size: .
j_call: TRBJ1-2
v_call: TRBV4-2
cdr3_aa: CASSQDRRTGGYGYTF

clone_size: .
j_call: TRBJ2-5
v_call: TRBV28
cdr3_aa: CASSLRFGRETQYF

clone_size: few
j_call: TRBJ2-7
v_call: TRBV9
cdr3_aa: CASSVAAKPYEQYF

clone_size: few
j_call: TRBJ2-1
v_call: TRBV12-3/TRBV12-4
cdr3_aa: CASSLTDRGGDEQFF

clone_size: .
j_call: TRBJ1-2
v_call: TRBV4-3
cdr3_aa: CASSQLDSTDGYTF

clone_size: .
j_call: TRBJ2-6
v_call: TRBV20-1
cdr3_aa: CSAGQGASFANVLTF

clone_size: .
j_call: TRBJ2-4
v_call: TRBV12-3/TRBV12-4
cdr3_aa: CASRQGVGNIQYF

clone_size: .
j_call: TRBJ2-5
v_call: TRBV20-1
cdr3_aa: CSARTGDWYQETQYF

clone_size: few
j_call: TRBJ2-7
v_call: TRBV7-2
cdr3_aa: CASSLAVYEQYF

clone_size: once
j_call: TRBJ2-1
v_call: TRBV24-1
cdr3_aa: CATSDGLAVSWKQFF

clone_size: .
j_call: TRBJ1-1
v_call: TRBV5-1
cdr3_aa: CASSVTIRGWTEAFF